This TCR beta chain comes out of a study of blood T cell repertoires in COVID-19. Whole-study context: Spain, Italy and the United States supplied samples that represented acute and convalescent COVID-19. Sources were T cells, B-cell-depleted T cells, or PBMCs; the material itself was cDNA or gDNA.

Authors' data handling: The assay estimated nucleated cells by amplifying reference gene primers. The repertoire was sequenced with immunoSEQ multiplex PCR; TCRdb's copy has only in-frame clones and lacks some. The V and J calls and clone size are taken from that table; D and trimming were inferred from the DNA. The repertoire consists of around 200,000 clones, with approximately 84% occurring once and the leading ten covering 4.9%. This CDR3 is built from 15 residues. The germline V gene has CDR1 LNHDA and CDR2 SQIVND (reference sequence). With 5 bases clipped from V and 1 base from J, the junction kept 2 bases outside the gene matches. This clone was counted a single time.

The rearrangement links TRBV19 to TRBJ1-4, with 9 bases lining up with TRBD1. This clonotype originated in an elderly woman with acute or convalescent COVID-19. The sample was peripheral blood. DNA for the CDR3: TGTGCCAGTAGTTGGGGACAGGGAACTAATGAAAAACTGTTTTTT. Its translation: CASSWGQGTNEKLFF. The full variable domain, in which reference TRBV19 and TRBJ1-4 provide the parts outside the CDR3, is DGGITQSPKYLFRKEGQNVTLSCEQNLNHDAMYWYRQDPGQGLRLIYYSQIVNDFQKGDIAEGYSVSREKKESFPLTVTSAQKNPTAFYLCASSWGQGTNEKLFFGSGTQLSVL.